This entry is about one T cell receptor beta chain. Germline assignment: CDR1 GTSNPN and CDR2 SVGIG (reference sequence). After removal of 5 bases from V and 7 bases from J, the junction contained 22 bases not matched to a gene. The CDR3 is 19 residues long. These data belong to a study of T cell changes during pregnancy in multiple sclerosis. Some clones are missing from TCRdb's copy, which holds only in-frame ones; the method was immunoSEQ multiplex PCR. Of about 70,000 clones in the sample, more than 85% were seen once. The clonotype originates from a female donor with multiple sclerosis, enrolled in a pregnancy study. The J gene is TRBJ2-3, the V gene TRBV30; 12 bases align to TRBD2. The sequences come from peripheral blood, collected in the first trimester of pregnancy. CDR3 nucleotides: TGTGCCTGGGGGACAGGGTGGCTAGCGGGGGGGCCTCAGTCCCATACGCAGTATTTT. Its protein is CAWGTGWLAGGPQSHTQYF.